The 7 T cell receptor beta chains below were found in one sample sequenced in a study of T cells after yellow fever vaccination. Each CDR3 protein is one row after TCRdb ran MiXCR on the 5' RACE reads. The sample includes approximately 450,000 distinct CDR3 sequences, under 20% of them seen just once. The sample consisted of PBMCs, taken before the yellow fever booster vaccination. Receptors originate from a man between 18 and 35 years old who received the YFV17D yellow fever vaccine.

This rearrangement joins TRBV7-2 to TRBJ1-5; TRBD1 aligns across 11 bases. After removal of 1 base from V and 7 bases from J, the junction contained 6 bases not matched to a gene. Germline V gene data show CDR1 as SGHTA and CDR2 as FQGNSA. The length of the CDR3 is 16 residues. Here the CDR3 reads CASSLGGQGAWQPQHF. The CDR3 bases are TGTGCCAGCAGCTTAGGAGGACAGGGGGCATGGCAGCCCCAGCATTTT.

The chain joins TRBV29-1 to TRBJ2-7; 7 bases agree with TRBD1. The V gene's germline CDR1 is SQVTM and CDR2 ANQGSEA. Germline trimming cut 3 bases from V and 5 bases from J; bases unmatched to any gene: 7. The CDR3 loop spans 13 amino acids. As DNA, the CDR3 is TGCAGCGTTGACCCAGGGGGTTCCCACGAGCAGTACTTC. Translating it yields CSVDPGGSHEQYF.

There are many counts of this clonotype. The DNA for the CDR3 is TGCAGTGCTAGAGAAATGGAGCCGGCAGATACGCAGTATTTT. This sequence encodes CSAREMEPADTQYF. This chain joins TRBV20-1 and TRBJ2-3; D is unresolved. Germline assignment: CDR1 DFQATT and CDR2 SNEGSKA (reference sequence). The CDR3 has 14 amino acids. V lost 0 bases and J 4 bases, leaving 11 bases between the germline ends.

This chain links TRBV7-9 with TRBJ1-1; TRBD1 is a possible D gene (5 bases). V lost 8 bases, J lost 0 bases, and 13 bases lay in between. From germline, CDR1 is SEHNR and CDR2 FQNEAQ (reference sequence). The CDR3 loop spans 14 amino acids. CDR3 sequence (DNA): TGTGCCAGCCGGTCGGGGACGATGAACACTGAAGCTTTCTTT. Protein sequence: CASRSGTMNTEAFF.

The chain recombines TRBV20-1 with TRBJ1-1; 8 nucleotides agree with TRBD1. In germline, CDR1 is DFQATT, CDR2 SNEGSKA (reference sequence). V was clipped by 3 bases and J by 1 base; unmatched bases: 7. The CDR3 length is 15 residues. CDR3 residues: CSASQVDRANTEAFF. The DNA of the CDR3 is TGCAGTGCTAGTCAGGTGGACAGGGCGAACACTGAAGCTTTCTTT.

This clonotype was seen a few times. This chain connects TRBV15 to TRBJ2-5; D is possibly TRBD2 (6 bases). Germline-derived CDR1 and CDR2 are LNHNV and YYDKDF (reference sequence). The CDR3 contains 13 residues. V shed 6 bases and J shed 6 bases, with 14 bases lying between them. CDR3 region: CATRGGSGQTQYF. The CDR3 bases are TGTGCCACCAGGGGAGGAAGTGGACAGACCCAGTACTTC.

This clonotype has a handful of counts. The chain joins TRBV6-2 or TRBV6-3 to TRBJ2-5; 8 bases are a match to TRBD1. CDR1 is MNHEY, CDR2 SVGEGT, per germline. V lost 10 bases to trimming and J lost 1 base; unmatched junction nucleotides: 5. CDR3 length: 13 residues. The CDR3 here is CATTRGLQETQYF. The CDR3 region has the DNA TGTGCCACTACCAGGGGGCTCCAAGAGACCCAGTACTTC.